This is a list of T cell receptor beta chains from one sample in a study of blood T cell repertoires in COVID-19. Method: immunoSEQ multiplex PCR; TCRdb's copy keeps in-frame clones and lacks some. The repertoire has over 300,000 clones, around 87% of them found once; the top ten carry 0.95% to 1%. Specimen: PBMCs or T cells enriched from blood (not recorded which). These TCRs come from a woman under 40 with acute COVID-19. Both conserved end residues are part of each CDR3. Fields, in order: clone size, J gene, D gene, V gene, CDR3 DNA, CDR3 protein. A D gene is named only where the DNA matches it firmly. For some rows the clone size is stated as once, few or many, or as a class when expanded; others skip it.

>-|TRBJ2-7|TRBD1|TRBV9
TGTGCCAGCAGCGTAGGACAGGGGCCATACGAGCAGTACTTC
CASSVGQGPYEQYF
>-|TRBJ2-3|-|TRBV7-2
TGTGCCAGCAGCTTGAGGAGCGTCAGCACAGATACGCAGTATTTT
CASSLRSVSTDTQYF
>-|TRBJ2-7|TRBD1|TRBV19
TGTGCCAGTAGTATAAGCGTTGGACAGGCCTCCTACGAGCAGTACTTC
CASSISVGQASYEQYF
>-|TRBJ1-5|-|TRBV4-1
TGCGCCAGCAGCCAACAACACCATAATCAGCCCCAGCATTTT
CASSQQHHNQPQHF
>-|TRBJ1-1|-|TRBV9
TGTGCCAGCAGCCCCTATCCCGGGGAAGCTTTCTTT
CASSPYPGEAFF
>-|TRBJ1-2|-|TRBV6-2/TRBV6-3
TGTGCCAGCACCCCGACAGAACATTACTATGGCTACACCTTC
CASTPTEHYYGYTF
>once|TRBJ2-2|TRBD1|TRBV7-3
TGTGCCAGTAGGTTAGGACAGGGGACGAACACCGGGGAGCTGTTTTTT
CASRLGQGTNTGELFF
>-|TRBJ1-2|-|TRBV27
TGTGCCAGCAGTTTATTGGCAGGGGCCGGCAACTATGGCTACACCTTC
CASSLLAGAGNYGYTF
>once|TRBJ1-5|TRBD1|TRBV24-1
TGTGCCACCGGACAGGGGGCCGCTCAGCCCCAGCATTTT
CATGQGAAQPQHF
>-|TRBJ2-1|TRBD2|TRBV7-2
TGTGCCAGCAGCCCTAAGCGGGGATCCTACAATGAGCAGTTCTTC
CASSPKRGSYNEQFF
>-|TRBJ1-2|TRBD1|TRBV5-6
TGTGCCAGCAGCTCTGACAGGGGGGATGGCTACACCTTC
CASSSDRGDGYTF
>-|TRBJ2-7|-|TRBV12-3/TRBV12-4
TGTGCCAGCAGTATGACAGTCTCCCACGAGCAGTACTTC
CASSMTVSHEQYF
>few|TRBJ2-1|-|TRBV3-1/TRBV3-2
TGTGCCAGCAGCCTGCTAACTAGTTCCTACAATGAGCAGTTCTTC
CASSLLTSSYNEQFF
>-|TRBJ2-4|TRBD2|TRBV4-3
TGCGCCAGCAGCCTCCTAGCGGGGTGGGAAAACATTCAGTACTTC
CASSLLAGWENIQYF
>-|TRBJ1-1|TRBD1|TRBV6-6
TGTGCCAGCAGTACCCGGACAGGTGGCACTGAAGCTTTCTTT
CASSTRTGGTEAFF
>once|TRBJ1-4|-|TRBV15
TGTGCCACCAGCTTTTCGACAGTGTTTTTTGAAAAACTGTTTTTT
CATSFSTVFFEKLFF
>-|TRBJ2-7|TRBD2|TRBV6-6
TGTGCCAGCACCCCCGGGACTAGCGGGGCGAGTGGGAAGTACTTC
CASTPGTSGASGKYF
>-|TRBJ1-2|TRBD1|TRBV10-3
TGTGCCATCAGTCCTCCGGGACAGGCAGTTTATGGCTACACCTTC
CAISPPGQAVYGYTF
>-|TRBJ2-7|-|TRBV5-1
TGCGCCAGCAGCTTGGCTGGGGGGAGCACCTACGAGCAGTACTTC
CASSLAGGSTYEQYF
>-|TRBJ2-7|TRBD2|TRBV7-2
TGTGCCAGCAGCTTACGCAGCGGGGGGTCCTCCTACGAGCAGTACTTC
CASSLRSGGSSYEQYF
>-|TRBJ1-1|TRBD1|TRBV7-2
TGTGCCACCACCTGGACAGGGGGTGACACTGAAGCTTTCTTT
CATTWTGGDTEAFF
>-|TRBJ2-5|TRBD2|TRBV5-1
TGCGCCAGCAGCCCAGGCCGGGGCGGGGGGGCCGGAGAGACCCAGTACTTC
CASSPGRGGGAGETQYF
>-|TRBJ2-3|-|TRBV24-1
TGTGCCACCAGTGATTTGCAGGAGGGGGCGGGCACAGATACGCAGTATTTT
CATSDLQEGAGTDTQYF